The 22 T cell receptor beta chains below all came from one sample that was sequenced in a study of T cells after yellow fever vaccination. TCRdb fed the 5' RACE reads into MiXCR, producing one record per CDR3 protein. Found here are roughly 310,000 distinct CDR3 sequences, around 4% of them singletons; the top ten hold about 25%. Sequencing was performed on PBMCs, taken on the day of the yellow fever booster vaccination. These receptors were taken from a man younger than 35 who received the YFV17D yellow fever vaccine.

This clonotype was seen a few times. The chain carries TRBV19 and TRBJ1-1, with 10 bases matching TRBD1. V lost 6 bases and J lost 4; bases outside the gene matches: 11. Per the germline V gene, CDR1 is LNHDA and CDR2 is SQIVND (reference sequence). This CDR3 comprises 16 residues. The CDR3 loop reads CASSLRDRGLGTEAFF. The DNA for the CDR3 is TGTGCCAGTAGCCTCCGGGACAGGGGATTGGGCACTGAAGCTTTCTTT.

At least ten counts were recorded for this clonotype. The chain joins TRBV5-6 to TRBJ2-7, with D tentatively TRBD2 (7 bases). The CDR3 is 13 residues long. Trimming removed 3 bases from V and 5 bases from J, with 12 bases in between. Germline lookup yields CDR1 SGHDT and CDR2 YYEEEE. DNA for the CDR3: TGTGCCAGCAGCTGGGGGGGGCAGGACGAGCAGTACGTC. Translated, it gives CASSWGGQDEQYV.

The genes are TRBV5-1 and TRBJ2-5; 8 nucleotides agree with TRBD2. V lost 9 bases, J lost 5 bases, and 15 bases stayed unmatched. This CDR3 has 15 residues. The germline CDR1 and CDR2 sequences are SGHRS and YFSETQ. CDR3 residues: CATRIAGTRRETQYF. The CDR3 DNA sequence: TGCGCCACTCGGATAGCGGGGACCCGCCGGGAGACCCAGTACTTC.

In its sample, this clonotype was seen many times. The chain recombines TRBV6-4 with TRBJ2-1; TRBD2 agrees at 13 bases. The CDR3 sequence is 15 residues long. CDR1 is MRHNA, CDR2 SNTAGT, per germline. J was trimmed by 8 bases and V by 3 bases; bases with no gene match: 4. CDR3 region: CASSETSGGAHEQFF. The CDR3 nucleotides are TGTGCCAGCAGTGAAACTAGCGGGGGGGCACATGAGCAGTTCTTC.

The sample holds many counts of this clonotype. The V gene is TRBV2, the J gene TRBJ2-1; 11 bases match TRBD2. V lost 6 bases and J lost 4; bases outside the gene matches: 5. CDR1 and CDR2 (germline): SNHLY, FYNNEI. This CDR3 has 15 amino acids. The CDR3 region has the DNA TGTGCCAGCAGGGCTAGCGGGGGGTCTTACAATGAGCAGTTCTTC. It specifies CASRASGGSYNEQFF.

This clonotype turned up a few times. One end of the junction is discordant with germline, which a read error may explain. V usage is TRBV7-2 and J usage is TRBJ1-3; D is undetermined. Germline-derived CDR1 and CDR2 are SGHTA and FQGNSA. The CDR3 length is 15 residues. CDR3 nucleotides: TGTGCCAGCAGCCCGGACGGGAACTCGGGAAGCACCATATATTTT. This translates into CASSPDGNSGSTIYF.

This clonotype occurred many times. The chain carries TRBV9 and TRBJ1-2; possibly TRBD1 for D (6 bases). Germline V gene lookup returns CDR1 SGDLS and CDR2 YYNGEE. The CDR3 consists of 16 residues. Between the trimmed V and J ends, which lost 0 bases and 3 bases, there was a span of 15 bases. The CDR3 DNA follows: TGTGCCAGCAGCGTAGATGTCAGGGGTGTCGACTATGGCTACACCTTC. Its protein product is CASSVDVRGVDYGYTF. The variable domain in full, completed from reference TRBV9 and TRBJ1-2, reads DSGVTQTPKHLITATGQRVTLRCSPRSGDLSVYWYQQSLDQGLQFLIQYYNGEERAKGNILERFSAQQFPDLHSELNLSSLELGDSALYFCASSVDVRGVDYGYTFGSGTRLTVV.

CDR3 DNA sequence: TGTGCCAGCAGTTACCAGCGGGGGAGCTCCTACGAGCAGTACGTC. Translating it yields CASSYQRGSSYEQYV. The chain has TRBV6-2 or TRBV6-3 and TRBJ2-7; 8 nucleotides match TRBD2. V was pared by 2 bases and J by 0 bases, with 3 bases of the junction left unmatched. Germline V gene data show CDR1 as MNHEY and CDR2 as SVGEGT. The CDR3 has 15 residues.

This clonotype has a handful of counts. The rearrangement uses TRBV6-2 or TRBV6-3 and TRBJ2-6, with D perhaps TRBD1 (5 bases). Per germline, CDR1 MNHEY and CDR2 SVGEGT. The length of the CDR3 is 13 residues. Trimming removed 11 bases from V and 1 base from J, with 9 bases in between. The CDR3 loop is CAVRVSGANVLTF. DNA for the CDR3: TGTGCCGTCAGGGTGTCTGGGGCCAACGTCCTGACTTTC.

In its sample, this clonotype was seen a few times. V gene TRBV28 combines with J gene TRBJ1-1; TRBD1 is a possible D gene (6 bases). Deletions cut 4 bases from V and 4 bases from J, with 16 bases between. The CDR3 covers 15 residues. CDR1 is MDHEN and CDR2 is SYDVKM in the germline V gene. Here the CDR3 DNA reads TGTGCCAGCAGTTCCCCGGGGGCGCGGGGCACTGAAGCTTTCTTT. Translation: CASSSPGARGTEAFF.

This clonotype has more than one count but fewer than ten. The chain recombines TRBV7-2 with TRBJ1-2; D gene ambiguous. CDR1 is SGHTA, CDR2 FQGNSA, per germline. This CDR3 contains 12 residues. V was pared by 5 bases and J by 7 bases, with 11 bases between. The CDR3 nucleotides read TGTGCCAGCAGCCAAAGTCGGGCTGGCTACACCTTC. Translating it yields CASSQSRAGYTF.

The V gene is TRBV19, the J gene TRBJ2-5; weak D call: TRBD1 (6 bases). The CDR3 has 14 residues. The V and J ends lost 5 bases and 4 bases respectively, with 14 bases between them. The germline V gene encodes CDR1 LNHDA and CDR2 SQIVND (reference sequence). The CDR3 protein is CASSSGVGLETQYF. CDR3 coding DNA: TGTGCCAGTAGTTCAGGGGTTGGGTTAGAGACCCAGTACTTC.

This clonotype has a count of ten or more. V is TRBV20-1 and J is TRBJ2-2, with TRBD1 as a possible D gene (5 bases). The ends were cut back, 4 bases at V and 4 bases at J, with 10 bases in the middle. The germline CDR1 and CDR2 sequences are DFQATT and SNEGSKA (reference sequence). The CDR3 consists of 13 residues. Written as DNA, the CDR3 is TGCAGTGCTATCTACAGGTCCACCGGGGAGCTGTTTTTT. It specifies CSAIYRSTGELFF.

This chain links TRBV29-1 with TRBJ2-1; possibly TRBD2 for D (5 bases). This CDR3 has 16 amino acids. CDR1 is SQVTM and CDR2 is ANQGSEA in the germline V gene. Trimming left V 0 bases short and J 12 bases short, with 24 bases between. This CDR3 is CSVEDPGSPGLRGQFF. CDR3 nucleotide sequence: TGCAGCGTTGAAGATCCTGGCAGCCCGGGGTTACGGGGGCAGTTCTTC.

V usage is TRBV19 and J usage is TRBJ1-1; 8 bases agree with TRBD1. Germline CDR1 reads LNHDA; CDR2 reads SQIVND (reference sequence). The length of the CDR3 is 12 residues. V lost 8 bases to trimming and J lost 4 bases; unmatched junction nucleotides: 3. The CDR3 here is CASHTGGTEAFF. For the CDR3, the DNA is TGTGCCAGTCATACAGGGGGCACTGAAGCTTTCTTT.

This clonotype has more than one count but fewer than ten. The genes are TRBV5-4 and TRBJ2-6; TRBD1 matches 8 bases. The ends lost 3 bases at V and 0 bases at J; junction bases unmatched: 8. The CDR3 has 18 amino acids. The germline V gene encodes CDR1 SGHNT and CDR2 YYREEE (reference sequence). The CDR3 sequence: CASSSMDRAPSGANVLTF. CDR3 sequence (DNA): TGTGCCAGCAGCTCAATGGACAGGGCCCCCTCTGGGGCCAACGTCCTGACTTTC. Variable domain in full (rest from reference TRBV5-4 and TRBJ2-6): ETGVTQSPTHLIKTRGQQVTLRCSSQSGHNTVSWYQQALGQGPQFIFQYYREEENGRGNFPPRFSGLQFPNYSSELNVNALELDDSALYLCASSSMDRAPSGANVLTFGAGSRLTVL.

This clonotype was recorded many times. This chain uses TRBV7-6 with TRBJ2-5; 10 nucleotides match TRBD1. The CDR3 is made up of 15 amino acids. Germline assignment: CDR1 SGHVS and CDR2 FNYEAQ. V shed 5 bases, J shed 5 bases, and the junction held 8 bases outside the gene matches. In nucleotides, the CDR3 is TGTGCCAGCAGCCTCAGGACAGGGGGACGGGAGACCCAGTACTTC. Its translation: CASSLRTGGRETQYF.

The rearrangement links TRBV7-2 to TRBJ2-5; D not resolved. The germline V gene encodes CDR1 SGHTA and CDR2 FQGNSA. The V end was cut by 2 bases, the J end by 5 bases, with 12 bases between. The CDR3 is made up of 14 amino acids. CDR3 loop: CASSLFRGWETQYF. The CDR3 nucleotides are TGTGCCAGCAGCTTATTTCGTGGGTGGGAGACCCAGTACTTC.

At least ten counts were recorded for this clonotype. The chain recombines TRBV27 with TRBJ1-5; 7 positions match TRBD1. CDR1 is MNHEY and CDR2 is SMNVEV in the germline V gene (reference sequence). Losses at the gene ends were 6 bases for V and 0 bases for J; bases not matched to a gene: 5. The CDR3 loop spans 15 amino acids. CDR3 sequence (DNA): TGTGCCAGCAGAGTGGGACAGATTAGCAATCAGCCCCAGCATTTT. Translated: CASRVGQISNQPQHF.

This clonotype was counted ten times or more. The V call is TRBV7-9, the J call TRBJ1-2, with D unclear. Germline assignment: CDR1 SEHNR and CDR2 FQNEAQ (reference sequence). Trimming pared 4 bases from V and 0 bases from J, leaving 12 bases between. The CDR3 extends over 15 amino acids. The CDR3 DNA reads as TGTGCCAGCAGCTATATCGCCCTAGCTAACTATGGCTACACCTTC. Its protein product is CASSYIALANYGYTF.

In its sample, this clonotype was seen a few times. The genes are TRBV7-9 and TRBJ1-5; 9 bases match TRBD1. V was pared by 6 bases and J by 4 bases, with 4 bases of the junction left unmatched. The germline V gene has CDR1 SEHNR and CDR2 FQNEAQ (reference sequence). The CDR3 is 14 residues long. The CDR3 reads CASRGTGPNQPQHF. DNA of the CDR3: TGTGCCAGCAGGGGGACAGGGCCTAATCAGCCCCAGCATTTT.

This clonotype was recorded a few times. The chain links TRBV25-1 to TRBJ2-5; D call uncertain. Trimming cost V 3 bases and J 2 bases, with 7 bases left between them. The CDR3 runs 13 residues. The germline CDR1 and CDR2 sequences are MGHDK and SYGVNS. The CDR3 region is CASSDDIQETQYF. The DNA for the CDR3 is TGTGCCAGCAGTGATGACATACAAGAGACCCAGTACTTC. The whole variable domain, remainder taken from reference TRBV25-1 and TRBJ2-5, is EADIYQTPRYLVIGTGKKITLECSQTMGHDKMYWYQQDPGMELHLIHYSYGVNSTEKGDLSSESTVSRIRTEHFPLTLESARPSHTSQYLCASSDDIQETQYFGPGTRLLVL.